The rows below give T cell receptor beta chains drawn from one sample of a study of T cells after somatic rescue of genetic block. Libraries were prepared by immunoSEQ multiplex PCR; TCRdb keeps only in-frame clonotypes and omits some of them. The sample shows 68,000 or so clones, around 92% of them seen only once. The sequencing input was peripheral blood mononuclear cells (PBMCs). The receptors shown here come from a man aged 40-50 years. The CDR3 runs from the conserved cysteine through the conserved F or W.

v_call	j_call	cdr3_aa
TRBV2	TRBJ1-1	CASSVQGGGTEAFF
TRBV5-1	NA	CASSLGDYHYEQYF
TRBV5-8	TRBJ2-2	CASSGLAANTGELFF
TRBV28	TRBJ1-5	CASSKGQGNQPQHF
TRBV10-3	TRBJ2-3	CAISEVTDTQYF
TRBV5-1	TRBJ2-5	CASSLEGGGQETQYF
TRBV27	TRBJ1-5	CASSYGGSGNQPQHF
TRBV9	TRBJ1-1	CASSVGVGDTEAFF
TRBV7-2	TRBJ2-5	CASSFQTGGGQETQYF
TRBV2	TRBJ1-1	CASSDVGYTEAFF
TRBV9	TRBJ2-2	CASSASGGAVVELFF
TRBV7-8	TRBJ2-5	CASSLTSDQETQYF
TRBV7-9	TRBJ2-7	CASSFRDRTRYEQYF
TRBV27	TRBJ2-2	CASSRKTNTGELFF
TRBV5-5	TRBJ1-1	CASSLGRGDTEAFF
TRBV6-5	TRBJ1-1	CASSYDSLVNTEAFF
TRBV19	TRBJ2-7	CATRQGRSSYEQYF
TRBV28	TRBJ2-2	CASSPQRGGTNTGELFF
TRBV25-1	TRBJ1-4	CASSGNRAFEKLFF
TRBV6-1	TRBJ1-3	CATHRGLGNTIYF
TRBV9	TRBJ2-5	CASSVVQGGQETQYF
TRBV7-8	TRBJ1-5	CASSLGRTDNQPQHF
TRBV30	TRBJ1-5	CAWKQRSYSNQPQHF
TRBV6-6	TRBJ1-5	CASLEDGNQPQHF
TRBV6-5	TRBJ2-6	CASSQQGSGANVLTF
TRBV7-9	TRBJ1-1	CASSDYRGPRGAFF
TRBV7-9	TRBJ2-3	CASSRDRSTDTQYF
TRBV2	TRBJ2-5	CASSWTSGTQETQYF
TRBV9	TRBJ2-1	CASSVGPGATEQFF
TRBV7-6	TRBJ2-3	CASKLIVYGANESDTQYF
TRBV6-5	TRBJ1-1	CASSRTGNTEAFF
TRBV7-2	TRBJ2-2	CASSLQGSNTGELFF
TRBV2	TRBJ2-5	CASSGTSGGHQETQYF
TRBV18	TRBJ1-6	CASSPERSSPLHF
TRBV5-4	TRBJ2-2	CASSLLTRDRETGELFF
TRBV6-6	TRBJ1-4	CASADRGLVNEKLFF
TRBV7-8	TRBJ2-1	CASSLGQGNGNEQFF
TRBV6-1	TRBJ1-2	CASRGDSVYGYTF